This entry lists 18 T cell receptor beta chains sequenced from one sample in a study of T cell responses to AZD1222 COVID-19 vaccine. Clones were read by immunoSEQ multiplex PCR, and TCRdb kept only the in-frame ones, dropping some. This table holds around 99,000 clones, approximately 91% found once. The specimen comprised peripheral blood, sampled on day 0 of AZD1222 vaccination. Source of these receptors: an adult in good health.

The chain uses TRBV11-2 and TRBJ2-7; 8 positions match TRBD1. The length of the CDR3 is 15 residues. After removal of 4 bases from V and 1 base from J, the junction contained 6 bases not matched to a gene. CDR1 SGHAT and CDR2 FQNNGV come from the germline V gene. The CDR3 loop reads CASSSYRDRSYEQYF. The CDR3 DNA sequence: TGTGCCAGCAGCTCATACCGGGACAGGTCCTACGAGCAGTACTTC.

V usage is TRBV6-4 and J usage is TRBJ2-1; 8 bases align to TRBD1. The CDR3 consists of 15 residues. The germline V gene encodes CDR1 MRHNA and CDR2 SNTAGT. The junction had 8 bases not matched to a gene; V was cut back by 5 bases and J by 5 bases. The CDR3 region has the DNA TGTGCCAGCAGTCACGGACAGGGCCCTAACAATGAGCAGTTCTTC. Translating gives CASSHGQGPNNEQFF.

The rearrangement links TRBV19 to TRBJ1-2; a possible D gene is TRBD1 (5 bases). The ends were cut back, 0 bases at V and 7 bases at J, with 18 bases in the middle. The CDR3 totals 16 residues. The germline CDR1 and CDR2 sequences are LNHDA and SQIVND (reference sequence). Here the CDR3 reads CASSIERWAGQRGYTF. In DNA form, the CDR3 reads TGTGCCAGTAGTATAGAACGTTGGGCAGGGCAACGTGGCTACACCTTC.

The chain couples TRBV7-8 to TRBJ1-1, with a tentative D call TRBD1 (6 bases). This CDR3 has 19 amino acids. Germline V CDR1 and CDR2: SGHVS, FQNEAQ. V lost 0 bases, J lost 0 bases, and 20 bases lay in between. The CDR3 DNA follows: TGTGCCAGCAGCTTAGCCAGGGGCACAACCTTTGAACTGAACACTGAAGCTTTCTTT. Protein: CASSLARGTTFELNTEAFF.

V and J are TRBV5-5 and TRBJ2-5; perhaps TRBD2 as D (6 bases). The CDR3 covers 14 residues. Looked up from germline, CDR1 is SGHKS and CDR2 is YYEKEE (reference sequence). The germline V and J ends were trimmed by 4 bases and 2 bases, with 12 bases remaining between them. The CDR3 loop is CASSLGLNQETQYF. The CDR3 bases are TGTGCCAGCAGCCTTGGACTAAATCAAGAGACCCAGTACTTC.

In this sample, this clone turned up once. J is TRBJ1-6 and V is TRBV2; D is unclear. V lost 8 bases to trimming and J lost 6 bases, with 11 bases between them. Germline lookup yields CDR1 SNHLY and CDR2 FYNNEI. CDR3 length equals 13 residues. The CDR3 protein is CASAPRGNSPLHF. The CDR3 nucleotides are TGTGCCAGCGCGCCTCGGGGTAATTCACCCCTCCACTTT.

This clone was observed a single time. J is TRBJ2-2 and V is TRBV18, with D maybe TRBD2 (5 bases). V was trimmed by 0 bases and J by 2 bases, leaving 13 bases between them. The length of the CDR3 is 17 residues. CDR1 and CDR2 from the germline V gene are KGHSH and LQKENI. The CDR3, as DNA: TGTGCCAGCTCACCACCGAATGGGAGACCCAACACCGGGGAGCTGTTTTTT. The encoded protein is CASSPPNGRPNTGELFF.

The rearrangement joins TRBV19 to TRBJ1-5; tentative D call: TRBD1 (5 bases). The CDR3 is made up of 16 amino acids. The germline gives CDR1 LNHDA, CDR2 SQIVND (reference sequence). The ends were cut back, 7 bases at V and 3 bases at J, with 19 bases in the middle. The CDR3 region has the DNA TGTGCCAGTATCCTGCGGGGCGGGGGAAACAATCAGCCCCAGCATTTT. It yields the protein CASILRGGGNNQPQHF.

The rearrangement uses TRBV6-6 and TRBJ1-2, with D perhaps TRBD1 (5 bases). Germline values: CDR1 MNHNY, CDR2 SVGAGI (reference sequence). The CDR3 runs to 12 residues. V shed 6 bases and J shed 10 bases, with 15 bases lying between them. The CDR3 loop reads CASSPVTAIYTF. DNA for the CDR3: TGTGCCAGCAGCCCCGTGACAGCAATCTACACCTTC.

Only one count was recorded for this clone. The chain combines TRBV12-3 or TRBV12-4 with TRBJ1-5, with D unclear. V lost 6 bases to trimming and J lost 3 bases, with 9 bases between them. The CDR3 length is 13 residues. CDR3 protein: CASSPNDNQPQHF. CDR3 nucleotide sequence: TGTGCCAGCAGCCCCAACGACAATCAGCCCCAGCATTTT.

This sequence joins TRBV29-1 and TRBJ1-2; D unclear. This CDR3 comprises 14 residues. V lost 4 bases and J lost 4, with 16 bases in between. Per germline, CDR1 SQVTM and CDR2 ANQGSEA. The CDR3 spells CSVVGLARSYGYTF. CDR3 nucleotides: TGCAGCGTTGTTGGTTTGGCTCGTAGCTATGGCTACACCTTC.

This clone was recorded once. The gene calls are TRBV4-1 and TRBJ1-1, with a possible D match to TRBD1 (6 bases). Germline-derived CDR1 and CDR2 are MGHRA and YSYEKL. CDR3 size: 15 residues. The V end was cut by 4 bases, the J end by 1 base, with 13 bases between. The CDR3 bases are TGCGCCAGCAGCCCTCCCGGGACACAGAACACTGAAGCTTTCTTT. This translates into CASSPPGTQNTEAFF.

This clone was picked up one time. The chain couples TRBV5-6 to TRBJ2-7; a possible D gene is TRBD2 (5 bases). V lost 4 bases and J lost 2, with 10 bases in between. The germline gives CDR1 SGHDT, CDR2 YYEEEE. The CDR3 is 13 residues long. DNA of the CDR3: TGTGCCAGCAGCCCCGCCGGGGCCTACGAGCAGTACTTC. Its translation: CASSPAGAYEQYF.

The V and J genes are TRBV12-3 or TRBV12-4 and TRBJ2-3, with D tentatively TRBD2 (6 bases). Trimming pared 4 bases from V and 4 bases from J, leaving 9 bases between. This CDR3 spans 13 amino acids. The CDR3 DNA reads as TGTGCCAGCAGTTCCGGGAGCGCAGATACGCAGTATTTT. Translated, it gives CASSSGSADTQYF.

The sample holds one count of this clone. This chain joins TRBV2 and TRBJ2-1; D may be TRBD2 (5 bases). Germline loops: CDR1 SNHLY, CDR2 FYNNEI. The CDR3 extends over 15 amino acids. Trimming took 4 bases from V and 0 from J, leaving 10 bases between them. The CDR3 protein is CASSGGSSSYNEQFF. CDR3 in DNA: TGTGCCAGCAGTGGAGGGAGCTCCTCCTACAATGAGCAGTTCTTC.

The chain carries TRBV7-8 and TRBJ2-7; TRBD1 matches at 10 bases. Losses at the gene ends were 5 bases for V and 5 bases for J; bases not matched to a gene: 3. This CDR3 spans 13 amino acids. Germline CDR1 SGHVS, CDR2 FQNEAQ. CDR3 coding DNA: TGTGCCAGCAGCCGCGGGACAGGGGACGAGCAGTACTTC. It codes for CASSRGTGDEQYF.

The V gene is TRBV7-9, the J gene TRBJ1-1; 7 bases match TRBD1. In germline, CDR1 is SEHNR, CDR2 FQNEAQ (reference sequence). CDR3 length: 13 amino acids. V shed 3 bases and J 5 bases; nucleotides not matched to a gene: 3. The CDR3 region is CASSFTGDTEAFF. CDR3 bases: TGTGCCAGCAGCTTTACAGGGGATACTGAAGCTTTCTTT.

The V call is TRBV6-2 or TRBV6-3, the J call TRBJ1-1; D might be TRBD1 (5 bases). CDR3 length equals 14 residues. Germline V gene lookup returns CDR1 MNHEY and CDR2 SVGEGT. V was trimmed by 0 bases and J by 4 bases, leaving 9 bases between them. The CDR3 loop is CASSYSRQITEAFF. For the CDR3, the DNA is TGTGCCAGCAGTTACTCGAGACAGATCACTGAAGCTTTCTTT.